This TCR beta chain came from a study of spatial heterogeneity in lung cancer. This clonotype was recorded a few times. Antigen unknown. Overall study findings and caveats: Tracking of tumor mutation counts was seen in expanded intratumoral alpha and beta TCR counts.

Time point: sample taken at primary tumor resection. No cell sorting; template was whole RNA from tumor, lung tissue or PBMC. In the library, each TCR cDNA molecule bore its own unique molecular identifier. TCRdb used MiXCR to reprocess the 5' RACE reads, holding one entry per CDR3 protein. The sample has about 100,000 distinct CDR3 sequences; 4.4% are singletons. Germline V lookup: CDR1 DFQATT, CDR2 SNEGSKA (reference sequence). The V segment lost 3 bases and the J segment 1 base; nucleotides outside the gene matches: 6. The CDR3 runs to 15 residues. The specimen was lung tumor tissue, collected at surgery. This chain uses TRBV20-1 with TRBJ2-3, with TRBD2 identical over 8 bases. This TCR derives from a male donor with early-stage non-small cell lung cancer. CDR3 residues: CSARWSGGRTDTQYF. CDR3 nucleotide sequence: TGCAGTGCTAGGTGGAGCGGGGGCCGCACAGATACGCAGTATTTT.